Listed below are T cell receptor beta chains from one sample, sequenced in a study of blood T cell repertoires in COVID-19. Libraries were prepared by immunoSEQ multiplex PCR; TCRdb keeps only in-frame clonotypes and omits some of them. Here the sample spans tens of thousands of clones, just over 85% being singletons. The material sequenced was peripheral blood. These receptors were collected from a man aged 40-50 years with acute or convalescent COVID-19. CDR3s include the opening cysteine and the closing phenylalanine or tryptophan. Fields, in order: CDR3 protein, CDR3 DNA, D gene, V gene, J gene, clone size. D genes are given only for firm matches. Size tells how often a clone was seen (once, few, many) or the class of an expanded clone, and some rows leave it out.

cdr3_aa: CASSQAGQGWNYGYTF
cdr3_nt: TGCGCCAGCAGCCAGGCGGGACAGGGATGGAACTATGGCTACACCTTC
d_call: TRBD1
v_call: TRBV4-1
j_call: TRBJ1-2
clone_size: -

cdr3_aa: CASSLGTGATDTQYF
cdr3_nt: TGTGCTAGCAGCCTAGGGACAGGGGCCACAGATACGCAGTATTTT
d_call: TRBD1
v_call: TRBV7-7
j_call: TRBJ2-3
clone_size: -

cdr3_aa: CAISESEGSYEQYF
cdr3_nt: TGTGCCATCAGTGAGTCGGAGGGTTCCTACGAGCAGTACTTC
d_call: -
v_call: TRBV10-3
j_call: TRBJ2-7
clone_size: few

cdr3_aa: CATLLLGGLNNEQFF
cdr3_nt: TGTGCCACCCTCCTATTGGGGGGACTTAACAATGAGCAGTTCTTC
d_call: -
v_call: TRBV19
j_call: TRBJ2-1
clone_size: -

cdr3_aa: CASSSPFPMTLRGADEQFF
cdr3_nt: TGCGCCAGCAGCTCCCCATTTCCCATGACGTTACGGGGGGCTGACGAGCAGTTCTTC
d_call: -
v_call: TRBV5-1
j_call: TRBJ2-1
clone_size: -

cdr3_aa: CASSSADSIIGPQHF
cdr3_nt: TGTGCCAGCAGCTCGGCGGACAGCATAATTGGGCCCCAGCATTTT
d_call: -
v_call: TRBV5-8
j_call: TRBJ1-5
clone_size: -

cdr3_aa: CATSDEGRTQYF
cdr3_nt: TGTGCCACCAGTGATGAGGGTCGTACGCAGTATTTT
d_call: -
v_call: TRBV24-1
j_call: TRBJ2-3
clone_size: once

cdr3_aa: CASSEYYRSSYNSPLHF
cdr3_nt: TGTGCCAGCAGTGAATACTACCGTAGCTCCTATAATTCACCCCTCCACTTT
d_call: -
v_call: TRBV25-1
j_call: TRBJ1-6
clone_size: -

cdr3_aa: CASSLAPSGGAGIETQYF
cdr3_nt: TGCGCCAGCAGCTTGGCCCCCAGCGGGGGGGCAGGTATAGAGACCCAGTACTTC
d_call: TRBD2
v_call: TRBV5-1
j_call: TRBJ2-5
clone_size: -

cdr3_aa: CASSSGKGGNQPQHF
cdr3_nt: TGTGCCAGCAGCTCCGGGAAGGGGGGCAATCAGCCCCAGCATTTT
d_call: -
v_call: TRBV7-3
j_call: TRBJ1-5
clone_size: -

cdr3_aa: CASSLGQDIYNEQFF
cdr3_nt: TGTGCCAGCAGCCTTGGACAGGACATCTACAATGAGCAGTTCTTC
d_call: TRBD1
v_call: TRBV14
j_call: TRBJ2-1
clone_size: few

cdr3_aa: CAWSAYKGAEGQPQHF
cdr3_nt: TGTGCCTGGAGTGCCTACAAGGGAGCCGAGGGACAGCCCCAGCATTTT
d_call: -
v_call: TRBV30
j_call: TRBJ1-5
clone_size: -

cdr3_aa: CASSSGTSGGPGDTQYF
cdr3_nt: TGTGCCAGCAGTTCCGGGACTAGCGGGGGGCCTGGAGATACGCAGTATTTT
d_call: TRBD2
v_call: TRBV6-2/TRBV6-3
j_call: TRBJ2-3
clone_size: -

cdr3_aa: CASSSYRESYNEQFF
cdr3_nt: TGTGCCAGCAGCTCCTACAGGGAATCCTACAATGAGCAGTTCTTC
d_call: -
v_call: TRBV7-2
j_call: TRBJ2-1
clone_size: -

cdr3_aa: CASSLVFRTGIYEQYF
cdr3_nt: TGTGCCAGCAGCTTAGTTTTTCGGACAGGGATTTACGAGCAGTACTTC
d_call: TRBD1
v_call: TRBV11-3
j_call: TRBJ2-7
clone_size: -

cdr3_aa: CASRPGGPTDTQYF
cdr3_nt: TGTGCCAGCAGACCGGGGGGCCCCACAGATACGCAGTATTTT
d_call: -
v_call: TRBV9
j_call: TRBJ2-3
clone_size: -

cdr3_aa: CASSETSGGPLEQFF
cdr3_nt: TGTGCCAGTAGCGAAACTAGCGGGGGCCCTTTGGAGCAGTTCTTC
d_call: TRBD2
v_call: TRBV19
j_call: TRBJ2-1
clone_size: -

cdr3_aa: CASSQDRLLGYTF
cdr3_nt: TGTGCCAGCAGCCAGGACAGGTTGTTAGGCTACACCTTC
d_call: TRBD1
v_call: TRBV11-2
j_call: TRBJ1-2
clone_size: -

cdr3_aa: CASSYSFQGAGEQYF
cdr3_nt: TGTGCCAGCAGTTACTCCTTTCAGGGGGCCGGCGAGCAGTACTTC
d_call: TRBD1
v_call: TRBV6-5
j_call: TRBJ2-7
clone_size: once

cdr3_aa: CASRQGANTEAFF
cdr3_nt: TGTGCCAGCAGGCAGGGGGCTAACACTGAAGCTTTCTTT
d_call: TRBD1
v_call: TRBV25-1
j_call: TRBJ1-1
clone_size: -

cdr3_aa: CASRVRDGYTF
cdr3_nt: TGTGCCAGCAGGGTACGGGATGGCTACACCTTC
d_call: -
v_call: TRBV6-5
j_call: TRBJ1-2
clone_size: -

cdr3_aa: CASSPPEGDYGYTF
cdr3_nt: TGTGCCAGCAGTCCACCCGAAGGGGACTATGGCTACACCTTC
d_call: -
v_call: TRBV27
j_call: TRBJ1-2
clone_size: -

cdr3_aa: CASSFVRTGANVLTF
cdr3_nt: TGCGCCAGCAGCTTTGTGCGAACCGGGGCCAACGTCCTGACTTTC
d_call: -
v_call: TRBV5-1
j_call: TRBJ2-6
clone_size: once

cdr3_aa: CASSSPGLAGIYEQYF
cdr3_nt: TGTGCCAGCAGCTCCCCGGGACTAGCGGGGATCTACGAGCAGTACTTC
d_call: TRBD2
v_call: TRBV11-2
j_call: TRBJ2-7
clone_size: -

cdr3_aa: CASSSGQGLEAFF
cdr3_nt: TGTGCCAGCAGCTCCGGACAGGGCCTTGAAGCTTTCTTT
d_call: TRBD1
v_call: TRBV11-2
j_call: TRBJ1-1
clone_size: -

cdr3_aa: CASGSGTGSTGELFF
cdr3_nt: TGTGCTAGTGGTTCCGGGACAGGATCCACCGGGGAGCTGTTTTTT
d_call: TRBD1
v_call: TRBV12-5
j_call: TRBJ2-2
clone_size: -

cdr3_aa: CSVAAGEVNTEAFF
cdr3_nt: TGCAGCGTAGCCGCGGGGGAAGTGAACACTGAAGCTTTCTTT
d_call: -
v_call: TRBV29-1
j_call: TRBJ1-1
clone_size: -

cdr3_aa: CASSGTLNTEAFF
cdr3_nt: TGTGCCAGTAGTGGGACTTTGAACACTGAAGCTTTCTTT
d_call: -
v_call: TRBV19
j_call: TRBJ1-1
clone_size: few

cdr3_aa: CASSLDGGSSSYEQYF
cdr3_nt: TGTGCCAGCAGCTTAGACGGCGGGTCGAGCTCCTACGAGCAGTACTTC
d_call: -
v_call: TRBV11-2
j_call: TRBJ2-7
clone_size: -

cdr3_aa: CASSVRLAGTGNEQFF
cdr3_nt: TGTGCCAGCAGCGTAAGACTAGCGGGGACAGGTAATGAGCAGTTCTTC
d_call: TRBD2
v_call: TRBV11-1
j_call: TRBJ2-1
clone_size: -

cdr3_aa: CASSLVVPGLTDTQYF
cdr3_nt: TGTGCCAGCAGCTTAGTAGTACCAGGACTCACAGATACGCAGTATTTT
d_call: -
v_call: TRBV11-2
j_call: TRBJ2-3
clone_size: -

cdr3_aa: CASSSRGGGYTF
cdr3_nt: TGTGCCAGCAGTAGCAGGGGCGGTGGCTACACCTTC
d_call: -
v_call: TRBV27
j_call: TRBJ1-2
clone_size: -

cdr3_aa: CASSFRAPGNTIYF
cdr3_nt: TGTGCCAGCAGTTTCAGGGCCCCTGGAAACACCATATATTTT
d_call: -
v_call: TRBV27
j_call: TRBJ1-3
clone_size: -

cdr3_aa: CASSLGERGGYTF
cdr3_nt: TGTGCCAGCAGCTTGGGGGAACGGGGTGGCTACACCTTC
d_call: -
v_call: TRBV5-6
j_call: TRBJ1-2
clone_size: few

cdr3_aa: CASSPGRAGGYTF
cdr3_nt: TGTGCCAGCTCACCCGGCAGGGCGGGAGGCTACACCTTC
d_call: -
v_call: TRBV18
j_call: TRBJ1-2
clone_size: -

cdr3_aa: CASSSGTSFETQYF
cdr3_nt: TGTGCCAGCAGTTCAGGGACTAGCTTCGAGACCCAGTACTTC
d_call: TRBD2
v_call: TRBV6-2/TRBV6-3
j_call: TRBJ2-5
clone_size: -

cdr3_aa: CASRLRDRDIYEQYF
cdr3_nt: TGTGCCAGCAGATTAAGGGACAGGGATATTTACGAGCAGTACTTC
d_call: TRBD1
v_call: TRBV28
j_call: TRBJ2-7
clone_size: -

cdr3_aa: CASSKQTPGANEKLFF
cdr3_nt: TGTGCCAGCAGCAAGCAGACTCCGGGGGCTAATGAAAAACTGTTTTTT
d_call: -
v_call: TRBV3-1/TRBV3-2
j_call: TRBJ1-4
clone_size: -

cdr3_aa: CASSLEGTANSPLHF
cdr3_nt: TGTGCCAGCAGCTTAGAGGGGACAGCCAATTCACCCCTCCACTTT
d_call: TRBD1
v_call: TRBV11-3
j_call: TRBJ1-6
clone_size: -

cdr3_aa: CASSYKGQKPHGYTF
cdr3_nt: TGTGCCAGCAGTTACAAAGGACAGAAACCCCATGGCTACACCTTC
d_call: -
v_call: TRBV6-5
j_call: TRBJ1-2
clone_size: few

cdr3_aa: CASSSTGVGKKTEAFF
cdr3_nt: TGTGCCAGCAGTTCCACAGGAGTGGGGAAAAAAACTGAAGCTTTCTTT
d_call: -
v_call: TRBV6-5
j_call: TRBJ1-1
clone_size: -

cdr3_aa: CASSQAGLNYGYTF
cdr3_nt: TGCGCCAGCAGCCAAGCAGGGCTAAACTATGGCTACACCTTC
d_call: -
v_call: TRBV4-1
j_call: TRBJ1-2
clone_size: -

cdr3_aa: CASSSGTGAVEQYF
cdr3_nt: TGTGCCAGCAGCTCCGGGACAGGGGCCGTCGAGCAGTACTTC
d_call: TRBD1
v_call: TRBV7-8
j_call: TRBJ2-7
clone_size: -

cdr3_aa: CATRALGNQPQHF
cdr3_nt: TGTGCCACCAGGGCTTTGGGCAATCAGCCCCAGCATTTT
d_call: -
v_call: TRBV15
j_call: TRBJ1-5
clone_size: -

cdr3_aa: CASSREQGQTGNTIYF
cdr3_nt: TGTGCCAGCAGCCGGGAACAGGGACAGACTGGAAACACCATATATTTT
d_call: TRBD1
v_call: TRBV4-2
j_call: TRBJ1-3
clone_size: -

cdr3_aa: CASGPDYTEAFF
cdr3_nt: TGTGCCAGCGGCCCTGACTACACTGAAGCTTTCTTT
d_call: -
v_call: TRBV7-9
j_call: TRBJ1-1
clone_size: -

cdr3_aa: CSASGLTQTSGAYEQYF
cdr3_nt: TGCAGTGCTAGTGGTCTTACTCAGACTAGCGGGGCCTACGAGCAGTACTTC
d_call: TRBD2
v_call: TRBV20-1
j_call: TRBJ2-7
clone_size: -

cdr3_aa: CASSPRTDLNTEAFF
cdr3_nt: TGTGCCAGCAGCCCAAGGACAGACCTGAACACTGAAGCTTTCTTT
d_call: -
v_call: TRBV9
j_call: TRBJ1-1
clone_size: once

cdr3_aa: CASSLTSGGGTDTQYF
cdr3_nt: TGTGCCAGCAGCTTAACTAGCGGGGGGGGCACAGATACGCAGTATTTT
d_call: TRBD2
v_call: TRBV7-2
j_call: TRBJ2-3
clone_size: -

cdr3_aa: CASSQVPPEEFQETQYF
cdr3_nt: TGTGCCAGCAGCCAAGTTCCACCGGAGGAGTTCCAAGAGACCCAGTACTTC
d_call: -
v_call: TRBV4-2
j_call: TRBJ2-5
clone_size: -

cdr3_aa: CASSDTPQAPFYGYTF
cdr3_nt: TGTGCCAGCAGTGACACCCCCCAGGCGCCCTTCTATGGCTACACCTTC
d_call: -
v_call: TRBV6-4
j_call: TRBJ1-2
clone_size: few

cdr3_aa: CASSRGGLVNSGNTIYF
cdr3_nt: TGCGCCAGCAGCCGAGGGGGCCTCGTCAACTCTGGAAACACCATATATTTT
d_call: TRBD1
v_call: TRBV4-1
j_call: TRBJ1-3
clone_size: few

cdr3_aa: CASSNSGTGNNQPQHF
cdr3_nt: TGTGCCAGCAGTAACTCCGGGACAGGGAACAATCAGCCCCAGCATTTT
d_call: TRBD1
v_call: TRBV6-6
j_call: TRBJ1-5
clone_size: -

cdr3_aa: CASSLVGQGIEQYF
cdr3_nt: TGTGCCAGCAGCTTAGTGGGACAGGGGATCGAGCAGTACTTC
d_call: TRBD1
v_call: TRBV11-3
j_call: TRBJ2-7
clone_size: -

cdr3_aa: CASSLRGNTEAFF
cdr3_nt: TGCGCCAGCAGCTTGCGGGGAAACACTGAAGCTTTCTTT
d_call: -
v_call: TRBV5-1
j_call: TRBJ1-1
clone_size: -

cdr3_aa: CASSPGQMNTEAFF
cdr3_nt: TGTGCCAGCAGTCCTGGACAGATGAACACTGAAGCTTTCTTT
d_call: -
v_call: TRBV2
j_call: TRBJ1-1
clone_size: few

cdr3_aa: CATGHRDTLYTF
cdr3_nt: TGTGCCACCGGACACCGGGACACTTTGTACACCTTC
d_call: -
v_call: TRBV13
j_call: TRBJ1-2
clone_size: few

cdr3_aa: CASSVGTGAPTEAFF
cdr3_nt: TGTGCCAGCAGCGTAGGGACAGGAGCTCCCACTGAAGCTTTCTTT
d_call: TRBD1
v_call: TRBV9
j_call: TRBJ1-1
clone_size: -

cdr3_aa: CASSLDGRANTEAFF
cdr3_nt: TGCGCCAGCAGCTTGGATGGGCGGGCGAACACTGAAGCTTTCTTT
d_call: -
v_call: TRBV5-1
j_call: TRBJ1-1
clone_size: -